Here is one T cell receptor (beta chain) with its context. Authors' processing steps: Quantification of nucleated cells was approximated via reference gene primer amplification. Sequenced by immunoSEQ multiplex PCR; TCRdb stores in-frame clones only, minus some. V and J calls and clone size are as listed in that table; D and trimming were resolved from the DNA. This sample yields over 75,000 clones, of which roughly 78% are seen a single time; 1.2% belongs to the top ten. Trimming at V came to 6 bases and at J to 0 bases, leaving 5 bases not matched to a gene. The CDR3 length is 15 residues. From germline, CDR1 is MNHEY and CDR2 SVGAGI. This sample is part of a study of blood T cell repertoires in COVID-19.

Input material: peripheral blood. The source of this sequence is a woman of 80 years or more with acute or convalescent COVID-19. This sequence joins TRBV6-5 and TRBJ1-3; 7 nucleotides line up with TRBD1. Here the CDR3 DNA reads TGTGCCAGCAGCTACGGACAGGTCTCTGGAAACACCATATATTTT. It encodes CASSYGQVSGNTIYF.